The entry below describes one TCR beta chain. An end of the junction differs from the germline gene, which may be a read error. These data come from a study of blood T cells in healthy people across ages. Study as a whole: Template switching captured about one barcoded beta molecule per two T cells.

The use of a sample-barcoded 5' primer and a J-beta primer mix characterized a second PCR of about 7 to 12 cycles. TCRdb called the 5' RACE reads again in MiXCR, with one record for every CDR3 protein. The repertoire has 900,000 to 950,000 distinct CDR3 sequences, 25% to 35% of them found once; the top ten carry roughly 10%. The germline V gene encodes CDR1 KGHSH and CDR2 LQKENI. This CDR3 is 14 amino acids long. These data were also reused for a study on T cells of mothers and their children. That study adds: Slightly, though not significantly, more overlap was seen in related than in unrelated mother-child pairs. The authors detected no persistent microchimeric T cell clones.

V and J are TRBV18 and TRBJ1-4; possible D gene TRBD1, 6 bases. The receptor was isolated from a middle-aged woman in good health. Sequencing was carried out using blood. The CDR3 region is CASSPGATSEKLFF. CDR3 sequence (DNA): TGTGCCAGCTCACCGGGGGCAACTAGTGAAAAACTGTTTTTT.